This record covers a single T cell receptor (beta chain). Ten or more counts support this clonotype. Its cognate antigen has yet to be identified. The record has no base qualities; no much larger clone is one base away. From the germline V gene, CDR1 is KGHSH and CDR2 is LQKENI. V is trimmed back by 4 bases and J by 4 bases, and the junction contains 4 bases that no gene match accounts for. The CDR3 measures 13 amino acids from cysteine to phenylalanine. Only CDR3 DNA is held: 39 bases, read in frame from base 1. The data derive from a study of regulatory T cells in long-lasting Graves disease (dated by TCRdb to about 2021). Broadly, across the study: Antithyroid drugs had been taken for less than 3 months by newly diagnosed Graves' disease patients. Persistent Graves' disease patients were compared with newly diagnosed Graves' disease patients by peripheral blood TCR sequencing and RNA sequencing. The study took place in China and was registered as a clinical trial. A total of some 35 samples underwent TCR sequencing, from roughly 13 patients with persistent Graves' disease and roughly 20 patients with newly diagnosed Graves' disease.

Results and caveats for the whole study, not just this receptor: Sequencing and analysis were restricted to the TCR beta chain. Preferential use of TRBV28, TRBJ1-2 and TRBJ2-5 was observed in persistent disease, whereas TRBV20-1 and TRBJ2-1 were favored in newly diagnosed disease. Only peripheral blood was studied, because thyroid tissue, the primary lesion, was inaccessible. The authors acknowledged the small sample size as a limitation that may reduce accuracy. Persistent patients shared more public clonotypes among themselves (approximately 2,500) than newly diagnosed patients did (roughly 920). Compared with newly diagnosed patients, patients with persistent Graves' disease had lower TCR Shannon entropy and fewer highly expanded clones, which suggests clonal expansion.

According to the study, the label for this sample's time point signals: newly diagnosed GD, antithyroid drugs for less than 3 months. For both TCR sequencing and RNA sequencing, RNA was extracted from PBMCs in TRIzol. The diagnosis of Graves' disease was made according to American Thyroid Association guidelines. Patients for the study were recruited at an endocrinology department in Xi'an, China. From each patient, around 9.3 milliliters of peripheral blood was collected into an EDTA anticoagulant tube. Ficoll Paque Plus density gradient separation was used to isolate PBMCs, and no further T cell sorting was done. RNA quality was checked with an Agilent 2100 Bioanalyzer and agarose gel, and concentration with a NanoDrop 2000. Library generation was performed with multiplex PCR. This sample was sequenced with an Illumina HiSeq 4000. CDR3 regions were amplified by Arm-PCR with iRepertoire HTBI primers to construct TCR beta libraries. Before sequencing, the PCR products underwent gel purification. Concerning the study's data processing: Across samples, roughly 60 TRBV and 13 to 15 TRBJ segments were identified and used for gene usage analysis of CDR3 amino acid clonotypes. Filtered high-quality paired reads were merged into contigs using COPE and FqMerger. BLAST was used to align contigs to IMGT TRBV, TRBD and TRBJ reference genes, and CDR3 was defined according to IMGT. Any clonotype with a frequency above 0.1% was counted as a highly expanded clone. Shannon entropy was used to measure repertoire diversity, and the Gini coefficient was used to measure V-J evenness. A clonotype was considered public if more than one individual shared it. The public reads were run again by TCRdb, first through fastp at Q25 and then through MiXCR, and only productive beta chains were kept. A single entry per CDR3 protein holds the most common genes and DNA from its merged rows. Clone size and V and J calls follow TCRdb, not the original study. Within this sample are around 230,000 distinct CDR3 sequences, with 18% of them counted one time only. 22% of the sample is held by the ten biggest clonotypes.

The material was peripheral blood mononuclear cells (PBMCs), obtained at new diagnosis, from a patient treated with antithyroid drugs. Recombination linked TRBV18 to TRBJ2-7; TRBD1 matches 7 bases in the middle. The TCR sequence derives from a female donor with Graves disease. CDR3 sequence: CASSQGTEYEQYF. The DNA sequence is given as TGTGCCAGCTCACAAGGGACAGAATACGAGCAGTACTTC. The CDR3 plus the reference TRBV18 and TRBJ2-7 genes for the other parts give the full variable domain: NAGVMQNPRHLVRRRGQEARLRCSPMKGHSHVYWYRQLPEEGLKFMVYLQKENIIDESGMPKERFSAEFPKEGPSILRIQQVVRGDSAAYFCASSQGTEYEQYFGPGTRLTVT.